This T cell receptor beta chain originates from a study of immune reconstitution after stem cell transplant in scleroderma. TCRdb reprocessed the RT-PCR reads with MiXCR, giving one entry per CDR3 protein. The sample has a few thousand distinct CDR3 sequences; around 8% are singletons. The sample was acquired before or after autologous hematopoietic stem cell transplantation (not recorded which). The TCR originated in a male donor with systemic sclerosis.

The CDR3, as DNA: TGTGCCAGCACCCCGCCGACAGATACAGATACGCAGTATTTT. Its protein is CASTPPTDTDTQYF. The chain joins TRBV7-8 to TRBJ2-3; D may be TRBD1 (5 bases). Trimming stripped 7 bases from V and 3 bases from J, with 14 bases between. CDR1 is SGHVS, CDR2 FQNEAQ, per germline. CDR3 size: 14 residues. The entire variable domain, with the rest obtained from reference TRBV7-8 and TRBJ2-3, is as follows: GAGVSQSPRYKVAKRGQDVALRCDPISGHVSLFWYQQALGQGPEFLTYFQNEAQLDKSGLPSDRFFAERPEGSVSTLKIQRTQQEDSAVYLCASTPPTDTDTQYFGPGTRLTVL.